The T cell receptor (beta chain) under discussion was sequenced for a study of control samples from healthy donors and cancer patients. Unmatched junction bases numbered 5, after V lost 2 bases and J lost 0 bases. Germline V gene lookup returns CDR1 MNHEY and CDR2 SMNVEV (reference sequence). The CDR3 runs to 16 residues. TCRdb keeps only in-frame clones here, not all; method: immunoSEQ multiplex PCR. The data hold about 89,000 clones, with about 89% observed a single time. The chain combines TRBV27 with TRBJ2-3; 7 bases line up with TRBD2. The receptor comes from a man younger than 40 in good health. The sequencing sample was made of blood. CDR3 in DNA: TGTGCCAGCAGTTTAAGGGAAGCGGGGAGCACAGATACGCAGTATTTT. This sequence encodes CASSLREAGSTDTQYF.